One and the same sample provided the 14 T cell receptor beta chains below, sequenced in a study of T cell responses to AZD1222 COVID-19 vaccine. Repertoires were generated with immunoSEQ multiplex PCR, while TCRdb's copy carries only in-frame clones and drops some. The sample shows about 110,000 clones, roughly 87% of them seen only once. The sample here was peripheral blood, taken on day 0 of AZD1222 vaccination. These receptors all stem from an adult in good health.

This chain connects TRBV25-1 to TRBJ1-5, with D perhaps matching TRBD1 (6 bases). This CDR3 is built from 14 residues. Per the germline V gene, CDR1 is MGHDK and CDR2 is SYGVNS. V lost 2 bases and J 2 bases, leaving 7 bases between the germline ends. CDR3 loop: CASSEPGGNQPQHF. The CDR3, as DNA: TGTGCCAGCAGTGAACCAGGGGGCAATCAGCCCCAGCATTTT.

The genes are TRBV2 and TRBJ2-1; no clear D gene. The germline CDR1 and CDR2 sequences are SNHLY and FYNNEI. The CDR3 has 15 residues. V was trimmed by 4 bases and J by 0 bases, leaving 10 bases between them. In nucleotides, the CDR3 is TGTGCCAGCAGTGGGAGTGCGAGCTCCTACAATGAGCAGTTCTTC. This sequence encodes CASSGSASSYNEQFF.

The chain employs TRBV5-4 and TRBJ2-3; D is uncertain. The CDR3 runs 14 residues. Germline CDR1 reads SGHNT; CDR2 reads YYREEE (reference sequence). V lost 2 bases and J 1 base, leaving 8 bases between the germline ends. CDR3 sequence: CASSFQMGTDTQYF. The CDR3 DNA reads TGTGCCAGCAGCTTTCAGATGGGCACAGATACGCAGTATTTT.

CDR3 in DNA: TGTGCCAGCAGTTACAGGGGTCCCGAGCAGTACTTC. Translated, it gives CASSYRGPEQYF. This rearrangement joins TRBV6-5 to TRBJ2-7; weak D call: TRBD1 (5 bases). V lost 2 bases, J lost 6 bases, and 8 bases lay in between. The CDR3 is 12 amino acids. The germline V gene has CDR1 MNHEY and CDR2 SVGAGI.

The chain joins TRBV7-3 to TRBJ2-1; TRBD2 aligns across 8 bases. The germline V gene encodes CDR1 SGHTA and CDR2 FQGTGA. The trim removed 5 bases at V and 5 bases at J, leaving 5 bases unmatched. This CDR3 comprises 14 residues. The CDR3 spells CASSPGGRNNEQFF. In nucleotides, the CDR3 is TGTGCCAGCAGCCCGGGAGGGAGGAACAATGAGCAGTTCTTC.

A word on this clone: Germline and junction disagree at one end, which may indicate a read error. The rearrangement joins TRBV6-2 or TRBV6-3 to TRBJ2-7; 9 bases align to TRBD2. This CDR3 spans 16 amino acids. The V gene's germline CDR1 is MNHEY and CDR2 SVGEGT. Here the CDR3 DNA reads TGTGCCAGCAGTGACTCGAGCGGGGGGCTCAGCTACGAGCAGTACTTC. Encoded protein: CASSDSSGGLSYEQYF.

The chain recombines TRBV7-9 with TRBJ2-1, with 7 bases aligning to TRBD1. The V and J ends lost 4 bases and 6 bases, in that order; junction bases with no gene match: 6. The CDR3 has 14 residues. CDR1 SEHNR and CDR2 FQNEAQ come from the germline V gene (reference sequence). CDR3 region: CASSSGTVLNEQFF. The CDR3 DNA sequence: TGTGCCAGCAGCTCGGGGACAGTCCTCAATGAGCAGTTCTTC. Drawing the rest from reference TRBV7-9 and TRBJ2-1, the complete variable domain is DTGVSQNPRHKITKRGQNVTFRCDPISEHNRLYWYRQTLGQGPEFLTYFQNEAQLEKSRLLSDRFSAERPKGSFSTLEIQRTEQGDSAMYLCASSSGTVLNEQFFGPGTRLTVL.

This chain joins TRBV13 and TRBJ2-2; a possible D gene is TRBD1 (6 bases). This CDR3 contains 12 residues. The germline V gene has CDR1 PRHDT and CDR2 FYEKMQ (reference sequence). Trimming removed 6 bases from V and 8 bases from J, with 10 bases in between. CDR3 sequence reads: CASSFRGGELFF. As DNA, the CDR3 is TGTGCCAGCAGTTTCAGGGGAGGGGAGCTGTTTTTT. Using reference TRBV13 and TRBJ2-2 for the parts outside the CDR3, the full variable domain is AAGVIQSPRHLIKEKRETATLKCYPIPRHDTVYWYQQGPGQDPQFLISFYEKMQSDKGSIPDRFSAQQFSDYHSELNMSSLELGDSALYFCASSFRGGELFFGEGSRLTVL.

The chain employs TRBV7-2 and TRBJ1-6; 7 bases are a match to TRBD1. The ends lost 1 base at V and 7 bases at J; junction bases unmatched: 4. The CDR3 is 15 amino acids. CDR1 and CDR2 (germline): SGHTA, FQGNSA. The CDR3 loop reads CASSLGAGGNSPLHF. CDR3 nucleotides: TGTGCCAGCAGCTTAGGGGCAGGGGGGAATTCACCCCTCCACTTT.

This chain links TRBV6-1 with TRBJ1-5; 7 bases are shared with TRBD1. Germline trimming cut 4 bases from V and 2 bases from J; bases unmatched to any gene: 8. The CDR3 is made up of 16 amino acids. Germline loops: CDR1 MNHNS, CDR2 SASEGT. For the CDR3, the DNA is TGTGCCAGCAGTGTGGGGCTAGGGGGCGGCAATCAGCCCCAGCATTTT. Translation gives CASSVGLGGGNQPQHF.

This clone turned up a few times. V and J are TRBV29-1 and TRBJ2-7; a possible D gene is TRBD1 (6 bases). The germline CDR1 and CDR2 sequences are SQVTM and ANQGSEA. The germline V and J ends were trimmed by 5 bases and 4 bases, with 12 bases remaining between them. The CDR3 extends over 12 amino acids. The CDR3 nucleotides read TGCAGCGTTCAAGCAACAGGGTACGAGCAGTACTTC. Translating gives CSVQATGYEQYF.

This sequence joins TRBV10-3 and TRBJ1-1, with a weak D call TRBD1 (5 bases). Per germline, CDR1 ENHRY and CDR2 SYGVKD. The CDR3 runs 13 residues. Trimming removed 10 bases from V and 2 bases from J, with 14 bases in between. In DNA, the CDR3 is TGTGCCACGTTGACAGCAGGAAACACTGAAGCTTTCTTT. The encoded protein is CATLTAGNTEAFF.

The chain combines TRBV2 with TRBJ2-1, with 7 bases aligning to TRBD1. Germline assignment: CDR1 SNHLY and CDR2 FYNNEI. The V segment lost 5 bases and the J segment 1 base; nucleotides outside the gene matches: 2. The CDR3 is 14 amino acids. CDR3: CASSQDRSYNEQFF. Written as DNA, the CDR3 is TGTGCCAGCAGTCAGGACAGGTCCTACAATGAGCAGTTCTTC. Looking up the rest from reference TRBV2 and TRBJ2-1 gives the full variable domain: EPEVTQTPSHQVTQMGQEVILRCVPISNHLYFYWYRQILGQKVEFLVSFYNNEISEKSEIFDDQFSVERPDGSNFTLKIRSTKLEDSAMYFCASSQDRSYNEQFFGPGTRLTVL.

This chain uses TRBV2 with TRBJ2-7; a possible D gene is TRBD2 (6 bases). This CDR3 has 15 amino acids. Germline CDR1 reads SNHLY; CDR2 reads FYNNEI. Trimming shortened V by 6 bases and J by 0 bases, and 15 bases separated the two germline ends. In DNA form, the CDR3 reads TGTGCCAGCAGCCAACACACTAGCATCTCCTACGAGCAGTACTTC. This codes for CASSQHTSISYEQYF.